The sequence of this T cell receptor (beta chain) was determined in a study of OX40 agonist ivuxolimab in advanced cancers. Study-wide background: Ivuxolimab, an agonist antibody against OX40 (CD134), was given to patients. Six ivuxolimab dose levels, 0.01 to 10 mg/kg, were given intravenously every 2 weeks. Past anti-PD-1, anti-PD-L1 or anti-CTLA-4 therapy was accepted, and around 40% had received some.

V lost 5 bases and J lost 3; bases outside the gene matches: 9. CDR1 is SNHLY and CDR2 is FYNNEI in the germline V gene. The CDR3 is 15 residues long. Repertoires were generated with immunoSEQ multiplex PCR, while TCRdb's copy carries only in-frame clones and drops some. The table records approximately 82,000 clones, around 85% of them present only once. In its sample, this clone was seen many times. Sample: CD4+ or CD8+ T cells sorted from blood, taken in a trial of the OX40 agonist ivuxolimab. This TCR was recovered from an adult with an advanced solid tumor such as melanoma, head and neck, liver or kidney cancer. V and J are TRBV2 and TRBJ1-2, with 7 bases identical to TRBD1. CDR3 DNA: TGTGCCAGCAGTCGTAAGGGGGCGCGAGACTATGGCTACACCTTC. This sequence encodes CASSRKGARDYGYTF.